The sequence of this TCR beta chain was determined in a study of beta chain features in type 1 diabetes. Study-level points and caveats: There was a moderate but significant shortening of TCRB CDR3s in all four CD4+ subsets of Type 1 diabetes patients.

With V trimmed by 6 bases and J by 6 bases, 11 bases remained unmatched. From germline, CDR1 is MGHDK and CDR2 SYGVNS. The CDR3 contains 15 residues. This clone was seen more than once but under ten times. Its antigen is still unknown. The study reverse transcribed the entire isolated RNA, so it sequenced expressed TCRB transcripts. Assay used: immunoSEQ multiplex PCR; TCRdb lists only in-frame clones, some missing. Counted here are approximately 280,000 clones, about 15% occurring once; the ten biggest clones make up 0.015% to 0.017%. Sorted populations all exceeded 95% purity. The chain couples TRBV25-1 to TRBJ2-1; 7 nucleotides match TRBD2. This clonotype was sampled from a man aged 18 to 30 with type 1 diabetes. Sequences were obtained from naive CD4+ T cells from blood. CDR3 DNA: TGTGCCAGCAGGAGTCCTAGCGGATGGGGCAATGAGCAGTTCTTC. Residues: CASRSPSGWGNEQFF.